Listed here are 27 T cell receptor beta chains from one sample, sequenced in a study of blood T cell repertoires in COVID-19. Assay used: immunoSEQ multiplex PCR; TCRdb lists only in-frame clones, some missing. The sample contains 75,000 to 80,000 clones, around 80% of which appear only once. The sample consisted of peripheral blood. These receptor sequences come from a woman aged 55-75 years with acute or convalescent COVID-19.

The chain recombines TRBV7-2 with TRBJ2-2, with 9 bases fitting TRBD1. CDR1 is SGHTA, CDR2 FQGNSA, per germline. The V gene end was trimmed by 1 base and the J gene end by 0 bases; junction bases not matched to a gene: 6. The CDR3 has 18 residues. CDR3 DNA: TGTGCCAGCAGCTTAGGACAGGGGGGTATAGCGAACACCGGGGAGCTGTTTTTT. Protein: CASSLGQGGIANTGELFF.

This chain uses TRBV2 with TRBJ1-2, with 8 bases aligning to TRBD1. V trimming: 3 bases; J trimming: 4 bases; junction bases outside the gene matches: 7. Germline values: CDR1 SNHLY, CDR2 FYNNEI. The CDR3 extends over 15 amino acids. The CDR3 spells CASSDPTGALYGYTF. As DNA, the CDR3 is TGTGCCAGCAGTGACCCGACAGGGGCTCTCTATGGCTACACCTTC.

In its sample, this clone was seen once. This sequence joins TRBV5-4 and TRBJ2-1, with 7 bases aligning to TRBD2. CDR3 length equals 15 residues. Germline loops: CDR1 SGHNT, CDR2 YYREEE (reference sequence). V lost 5 bases, J lost 3 bases, and 8 bases stayed unmatched. CDR3 sequence (DNA): TGTGCCAGCAGGGAGCGGGGTGGGAGCTACAATGAGCAGTTCTTC. Translation gives CASRERGGSYNEQFF.

This clone has a single count. The CDR3 sequence: CSADRQGVYYEQYF. The CDR3 DNA reads TGCAGCGCCGACCGACAGGGGGTTTACTACGAGCAGTACTTC. The rearrangement links TRBV29-1 to TRBJ2-7; 9 nucleotides align to TRBD1. Germline V lookup: CDR1 SQVTM, CDR2 ANQGSEA. The ends lost 7 bases at V and 3 bases at J; junction bases unmatched: 10. The CDR3 has 14 amino acids.

The CDR3 here is CASSSGGGTEAFF. The CDR3 bases are TGTGCCAGCAGTTCTGGAGGTGGCACTGAAGCTTTCTTT. The genes are TRBV2 and TRBJ1-1; D is unclear. Trimming shortened V by 5 bases and J by 4 bases, and 11 bases separated the two germline ends. Germline V gene sequence: CDR1 SNHLY, CDR2 FYNNEI. This CDR3 comprises 13 residues. The variable domain in full, with the rest retrieved from reference TRBV2 and TRBJ1-1, is EPEVTQTPSHQVTQMGQEVILRCVPISNHLYFYWYRQILGQKVEFLVSFYNNEISEKSEIFDDQFSVERPDGSNFTLKIRSTKLEDSAMYFCASSSGGGTEAFFGQGTRLTVV.

This clone came up once. The chain uses TRBV29-1 and TRBJ2-7, with a tentative D call TRBD1 (5 bases). The CDR3 consists of 11 residues. V lost 7 bases and J 3 bases, leaving 10 bases between the germline ends. Per germline, CDR1 SQVTM and CDR2 ANQGSEA. CDR3: CSAADNYEQYV. CDR3 nucleotides: TGCAGCGCTGCGGACAACTACGAGCAGTACGTC.

The gene calls are TRBV4-1 and TRBJ2-3; 7 bases agree with TRBD1. Germline CDR1 reads MGHRA; CDR2 reads YSYEKL. CDR3 size: 15 residues. The ends lost 4 bases at V and 2 bases at J; junction bases unmatched: 6. CDR3 residues: CASSPREGATDTQYF. The CDR3 DNA sequence: TGCGCCAGCAGCCCTCGAGAGGGGGCCACAGATACGCAGTATTTT.

This sequence joins TRBV5-1 and TRBJ2-7; no definite D call. CDR1 is SGHRS, CDR2 YFSETQ, per germline. This CDR3 has 14 amino acids. Trimming removed 0 bases at V and 1 base at J, with 8 bases between. CDR3 residues: CASSLDTDSYEQYF. The CDR3, as DNA: TGCGCCAGCAGCTTGGACACAGATTCCTACGAGCAGTACTTC.

This clone was seen just once. The chain couples TRBV11-2 to TRBJ1-1, with D possibly being TRBD1 (6 bases). This CDR3 comprises 14 residues. Germline assignment: CDR1 SGHAT and CDR2 FQNNGV. The V and J ends lost 4 bases and 4 bases respectively, with 13 bases between them. Here the CDR3 reads CASSYLQGGTEAFF. Here the CDR3 DNA reads TGTGCCAGCAGCTATCTACAGGGTGGCACTGAAGCTTTCTTT.

V usage is TRBV6-4 and J usage is TRBJ2-6; D is unresolved. V was pared by 3 bases and J by 2 bases, with 8 bases between. CDR3 length: 15 residues. Per the germline V gene, CDR1 is MRHNA and CDR2 is SNTAGT. CDR3 amino acids: CASSDGLPGANVLTF. The CDR3 DNA sequence: TGTGCCAGCAGTGATGGCCTTCCTGGGGCCAACGTCCTGACTTTC.

The genes are TRBV30 and TRBJ1-6; 10 bases map to TRBD1. The CDR3 is 14 residues long. Germline V gene data show CDR1 as GTSNPN and CDR2 as SVGIG (reference sequence). With 3 bases clipped from V and 6 bases from J, the junction kept 2 bases outside the gene matches. CDR3 nucleotide sequence: TGTGCCTGGAGACGGACAGGGGGTAATTCACCCCTCCACTTT. Protein: CAWRRTGGNSPLHF.

This clone appeared a few times. The CDR3: CASGKTNRESSYNEQFF. As DNA, the CDR3 is TGTGCCAGCGGAAAAACCAACAGGGAAAGCTCCTACAATGAGCAGTTCTTC. The J gene is TRBJ2-1, the V gene TRBV2; D possibly corresponds to TRBD1 (6 bases). V lost 8 bases to trimming and J lost 0 bases, with 20 bases between them. The CDR3 is made up of 17 amino acids. Germline V gene sequence: CDR1 SNHLY, CDR2 FYNNEI.

This clone has only a few counts. The rearrangement links TRBV18 to TRBJ1-4; 8 bases map to TRBD1. The CDR3 totals 16 residues. After removal of 2 bases from V and 7 bases from J, the junction contained 9 bases not matched to a gene. The germline CDR1 and CDR2 sequences are KGHSH and LQKENI. The CDR3 spells CASSPGQGAGGEKLFF. The DNA for the CDR3 is TGTGCCAGCTCACCAGGACAGGGCGCAGGAGGTGAAAAACTGTTTTTT.

The chain employs TRBV14 and TRBJ1-6; D uncertain. Germline V CDR1 and CDR2: SGHDN, FVKESK. This CDR3 contains 13 residues. V gave up 6 bases and J gave up 7 bases, with 10 bases separating them. The CDR3 nucleotides are TGTGCCAGCAGTCTGACTACAAATTCACCCCTCCACTTT. This gives the protein CASSLTTNSPLHF.

V gene TRBV4-1 combines with J gene TRBJ1-5; 7 nucleotides match TRBD1. Trimming took 4 bases from V and 4 from J; bases not matched to a gene: 4. This CDR3 region has 14 residues. Germline CDR1 and CDR2: MGHRA and YSYEKL. The CDR3 protein is CASSLGQANQPQHF. The CDR3 DNA follows: TGCGCCAGCAGCCTTGGACAGGCGAATCAGCCCCAGCATTTT.

The chain joins TRBV19 to TRBJ1-2, with 7 bases matching TRBD1. This CDR3 comprises 14 residues. V lost 7 bases and J lost 2; bases outside the gene matches: 7. Germline CDR1 and CDR2: LNHDA and SQIVND (reference sequence). DNA of the CDR3: TGTGCCAGTATACCCCAGGACAGGAACTATGGCTACACCTTC. Its protein product is CASIPQDRNYGYTF.

The chain recombines TRBV18 with TRBJ2-2, with 10 bases matching TRBD1. Germline loops: CDR1 KGHSH, CDR2 LQKENI. This CDR3 is built from 15 residues. Unmatched junction bases numbered 5, after V lost 5 bases and J lost 5 bases. CDR3 sequence: CASSSGTGETGELFF. The CDR3 nucleotides read TGTGCCAGCTCATCCGGGACAGGGGAGACCGGGGAGCTGTTTTTT.

J is TRBJ1-1 and V is TRBV3-1 (or the pseudogene TRBV3-2); 9 positions match TRBD1. This CDR3 comprises 15 residues. CDR1 is LGHDT, CDR2 YNNKEL, per germline (reference sequence). The trim removed 3 bases at V and 11 bases at J, leaving 13 bases unmatched. CDR3 sequence: CASSHLLTGGAKAFF. CDR3 coding DNA: TGTGCCAGCAGCCACCTACTAACAGGGGGCGCAAAGGCTTTCTTT.

V is TRBV12-3 or TRBV12-4 and J is TRBJ1-2; no firm D call. There are 13 residues in the CDR3. Trimming took 6 bases from V and 8 from J, leaving 16 bases between them. CDR3 residues: CASRPRRSEGYTF. CDR3 DNA: TGTGCCAGCAGGCCCCGGAGATCAGAGGGCTACACCTTC.

V and J are TRBV7-2 and TRBJ1-2; D may be TRBD1 (6 bases). Per germline, CDR1 SGHTA and CDR2 FQGNSA. V gave up 1 base and J gave up 1 base, with 13 bases separating them. There are 16 residues in the CDR3. CDR3 DNA sequence: TGTGCCAGCAGCTTAGAGCGGGGGGCGTTTAACTATGGCTACACCTTC. Protein sequence: CASSLERGAFNYGYTF.

J is TRBJ1-1 and V is TRBV21-1. TRBV21-1 is recorded as a pseudogene. The CDR3 runs to 18 residues. The CDR3 coding sequence is TGTGCCAGCAGCCCTTGGGGTGAGGGCCGAAACATGAACACTGAAGCTTTCTTT. Residues: CASSPWGEGRNMNTEAFF.

The J gene is TRBJ2-3, the V gene TRBV6-5, with a possible D match to TRBD1 (6 bases). V lost 7 bases, J lost 3 bases, and 17 bases lay in between. CDR1 and CDR2 from the germline V gene are MNHEY and SVGAGI. The CDR3 has 15 residues. The CDR3 sequence: CASKFWGPGTDTQYF. The CDR3 DNA reads as TGTGCCAGCAAATTCTGGGGGCCGGGGACAGATACGCAGTATTTT.

This chain joins TRBV7-9 and TRBJ2-5; TRBD1 matches at 9 bases. The CDR3 covers 15 residues. The V gene's germline CDR1 is SEHNR and CDR2 FQNEAQ (reference sequence). The J segment lost 4 bases and the V segment lost 4 bases, leaving 7 bases of the junction unmatched. CDR3 sequence (DNA): TGTGCCAGCAGCTCCGGACAGGGGCCCGTAGAGACCCAGTACTTC. This gives the protein CASSSGQGPVETQYF.

V usage is TRBV5-1 and J usage is TRBJ1-1; 8 nucleotides match TRBD1. The J segment lost 8 bases and the V segment lost 2 bases, leaving 2 bases of the junction unmatched. Germline lookup yields CDR1 SGHRS and CDR2 YFSETQ. This CDR3 has 12 amino acids. The DNA for the CDR3 is TGCGCCAGCAGCTTCCAGGGGGCGGAAGCTTTCTTT. It translates to CASSFQGAEAFF.

This clone was found a few times. The gene calls are TRBV10-2 and TRBJ1-2; possible D gene TRBD1, 5 bases. Germline-derived CDR1 and CDR2 are WSHSY and SAAADI. V lost 3 bases, J lost 0 bases, and 5 bases lay in between. This CDR3 comprises 13 residues. The CDR3 DNA follows: TGCGCCAGCAGTGACAGGGCTAACTATGGCTACACCTTC. Translating it yields CASSDRANYGYTF.

The CDR3 reads CASSWGQGANEQFF. The CDR3 DNA is TGTGCCAGCAGCTGGGGACAGGGAGCCAATGAGCAGTTCTTC. The rearrangement links TRBV7-9 to TRBJ2-1; 9 nucleotides match TRBD1. Per the germline V gene, CDR1 is SEHNR and CDR2 is FQNEAQ (reference sequence). This CDR3 is built from 14 residues. Trimming took 4 bases from V and 6 from J; bases not matched to a gene: 4.

This clone came up a few times. The V gene is TRBV3-1 (or the pseudogene TRBV3-2), the J gene TRBJ1-2; D is uncertain. V was cut by 4 bases and J by 4 bases, with 13 bases left in between. Per the germline V gene, CDR1 is LGHDT and CDR2 is YNNKEL (reference sequence). The length of the CDR3 is 14 residues. The CDR3 nucleotides read TGTGCCAGCAGCCCAGATAACAACCCCTATGGCTACACCTTC. Amino acid sequence: CASSPDNNPYGYTF.